What follows are 20 T cell receptor beta chains derived from one specimen sequenced in a study of T cells in narcolepsy. TCRdb's table, derived via immunoSEQ multiplex PCR, lists solely in-frame clones and lacks some. The sample comprises approximately 38,000 clones, 87% of which are singletons, and approximately 0.8% rests with the top ten. The sequencing sample was made of CD45RA- memory CD4+ T cells from PBMCs. The receptors derive from a human donor with narcolepsy.

The V gene is TRBV28, the J gene TRBJ1-1, with 9 positions matching TRBD1. With 3 bases clipped from V and 6 bases from J, the junction kept 14 bases outside the gene matches. CDR3 size: 17 residues. In germline, CDR1 is MDHEN, CDR2 SYDVKM. The CDR3 spells CASSFSGTGFSRSEAFF. The CDR3 DNA is TGTGCCAGCAGTTTTTCCGGGACAGGGTTTTCGAGATCTGAAGCTTTCTTT.

The V and J genes are TRBV7-3 and TRBJ2-2, with 11 bases identical to TRBD2. There are 16 residues in the CDR3. Germline trimming cut 2 bases from V and 5 bases from J; bases unmatched to any gene: 4. Per the germline V gene, CDR1 is SGHTA and CDR2 is FQGTGA. Here the CDR3 reads CASSLLAGGGTGELFF. The CDR3, as DNA: TGTGCCAGCAGCTTACTAGCGGGAGGTGGGACCGGGGAGCTGTTTTTT.

CDR3 bases: TGTGCCAGCAGTGTAGGGCGCTCTGGGGCCAACGTCCTGACTTTC. Its translation: CASSVGRSGANVLTF. The chain is built from TRBV6-1 and TRBJ2-6, with D unclear. The CDR3 has 15 amino acids. Trimming removed 4 bases from V and 0 bases from J, with 7 bases in between. Germline V gene lookup returns CDR1 MNHNS and CDR2 SASEGT.

V gene TRBV2 combines with J gene TRBJ2-7; a weak D match, TRBD1 (5 bases). The CDR3 sequence is 11 residues long. Germline V gives CDR1 SNHLY, CDR2 FYNNEI. The V end was cut by 4 bases, the J end by 11 bases, with 12 bases between. CDR3 amino acids: CASSVGARKYF. The CDR3, as DNA: TGTGCCAGCAGTGTAGGGGCTAGGAAGTACTTC.

The rearrangement uses TRBV5-4 and TRBJ2-3; D remains ambiguous. From germline, CDR1 is SGHNT and CDR2 YYREEE (reference sequence). The CDR3 runs to 16 residues. The ends were cut back, 0 bases at V and 0 bases at J, with 11 bases in the middle. The CDR3 sequence is CASSLDRVTSTDTQYF. The CDR3 coding sequence is TGTGCCAGCAGCTTGGATCGAGTAACAAGCACAGATACGCAGTATTTT.

The V and J genes are TRBV19 and TRBJ2-3, with 10 bases lining up with TRBD1. The V gene end was trimmed by 8 bases and the J gene end by 5 bases; junction bases not matched to a gene: 4. The CDR3 extends over 13 amino acids. CDR1 is LNHDA and CDR2 is SQIVND in the germline V gene (reference sequence). This CDR3 reads CASGTGVGDTQYF. DNA for the CDR3: TGTGCCAGTGGGACAGGGGTCGGAGATACGCAGTATTTT.

This chain uses TRBV7-9 with TRBJ1-2; D is unclear. Germline V gene sequence: CDR1 SEHNR, CDR2 FQNEAQ (reference sequence). This CDR3 region has 12 residues. V lost 11 bases and J 4 bases, leaving 14 bases between the germline ends. The CDR3 sequence: CAATSAGYGYTF. CDR3 sequence (DNA): TGTGCCGCAACCTCGGCCGGCTATGGCTACACCTTC.

The chain links TRBV5-1 to TRBJ1-4; D gene unclear. This CDR3 has 14 amino acids. Germline V gene data show CDR1 as SGHRS and CDR2 as YFSETQ. The V end was cut by 5 bases, the J end by 0 bases, with 8 bases between. The DNA for the CDR3 is TGCGCCAGCAGGCCGCTTGCAACTAATGAAAAACTGTTTTTT. Encoded protein: CASRPLATNEKLFF. Filled out from reference TRBV5-1 and TRBJ1-4, the complete variable domain reads KAGVTQTPRYLIKTRGQQVTLSCSPISGHRSVSWYQQTPGQGLQFLFEYFSETQRNKGNFPGRFSGRQFSNSRSEMNVSTLELGDSALYLCASRPLATNEKLFFGSGTQLSVL.

The J gene is TRBJ2-4, the V gene TRBV7-4, with D perhaps matching TRBD1 or TRBD2 (6 bases each). In germline, CDR1 is SGHVT, CDR2 SQSDAQ. Trimming removed 5 bases at V and 7 bases at J, with 18 bases between. The CDR3 loop spans 15 amino acids. The CDR3 region has the DNA TGTGCCAGCAGCCCCGGGGGCAGCCGACGGAACATTCAGTACTTC. Protein product: CASSPGGSRRNIQYF.

This rearrangement joins TRBV6-1 to TRBJ2-1; D not certain. Germline CDR1 reads MNHNS; CDR2 reads SASEGT. Trimming shortened V by 4 bases and J by 6 bases, and 13 bases separated the two germline ends. The CDR3 totals 14 residues. CDR3 DNA sequence: TGTGCCAGCAGTGCGAATATTGTTGGCAATGAGCAGTTCTTC. As protein: CASSANIVGNEQFF.

The chain recombines TRBV28 with TRBJ1-1, with no clear D. Germline V gene lookup returns CDR1 MDHEN and CDR2 SYDVKM. CDR3 length equals 15 residues. The V end lost 2 bases, the J end lost 5 bases, and 15 bases lay between the germline ends. The CDR3: CASSLIDRSGTEAFF. CDR3 sequence (DNA): TGTGCCAGCAGTTTAATTGACCGGTCTGGGACTGAAGCTTTCTTT.

This chain uses TRBV7-9 with TRBJ2-7, with 8 bases lining up with TRBD2. Trimming cost V 1 base and J 6 bases; bases outside gene matches: 14. The CDR3 spans 17 residues. Germline values: CDR1 SEHNR, CDR2 FQNEAQ (reference sequence). CDR3 sequence: CASSLGVTGTSVAEQYF. CDR3 bases: TGTGCCAGCAGCTTAGGGGTTACCGGGACTAGTGTCGCCGAGCAGTACTTC.

The rearrangement uses TRBV15 and TRBJ1-5, with TRBD1 matching 7 bases. With V trimmed by 5 bases and J by 3 bases, 7 bases remained unmatched. This CDR3 is built from 15 residues. Per germline, CDR1 LNHNV and CDR2 YYDKDF (reference sequence). CDR3 DNA: TGTGCCACCAGCGGACAGACAGGGAACAATCAGCCCCAGCATTTT. The encoded protein is CATSGQTGNNQPQHF.

DNA of the CDR3: TGTGCCAGCAGCTTAGTGGGGGTCACAGATACGCAGTATTTT. Protein sequence: CASSLVGVTDTQYF. V usage is TRBV7-2 and J usage is TRBJ2-3; D may correspond to TRBD1 or TRBD2 (5 bases each). Looked up from germline, CDR1 is SGHTA and CDR2 is FQGNSA. The V end was cut by 1 base, the J end by 2 bases, with 7 bases between. The CDR3 sequence is 14 residues long.

The rearrangement uses TRBV19 and TRBJ2-5; weak D call: TRBD2 (5 bases). The germline V gene encodes CDR1 LNHDA and CDR2 SQIVND (reference sequence). The CDR3 length is 13 residues. V lost 2 bases and J lost 5, with 9 bases in between. The CDR3: CASSISRGETQYF. The CDR3 DNA sequence: TGTGCCAGTAGTATAAGCCGGGGTGAGACCCAGTACTTC.

The gene calls are TRBV5-6 and TRBJ1-5, with a possible D match to TRBD1 (6 bases). The germline V and J ends were trimmed by 0 bases and 0 bases, with 19 bases remaining between them. The CDR3 consists of 19 residues. Germline CDR1 is SGHDT and CDR2 is YYEEEE. This CDR3 is CASSLAAGVSLPSNQPQHF. In DNA form, the CDR3 reads TGTGCCAGCAGCTTGGCCGCAGGGGTCTCCTTACCTAGCAATCAGCCCCAGCATTTT.

This chain joins TRBV5-1 and TRBJ2-7, with 7 nucleotides matching TRBD2. The junction had 3 bases not matched to a gene; V was cut back by 1 base and J by 2 bases. CDR1 and CDR2 from the germline V gene are SGHRS and YFSETQ. CDR3 size: 14 residues. The CDR3 bases are TGCGCCAGCAGCTTGAGCGGGACTACCTACGAGCAGTACTTC. As protein: CASSLSGTTYEQYF.

This rearrangement joins TRBV30 to TRBJ1-1; TRBD1 agrees at 10 bases. Trimming cost V 0 bases and J 3 bases; bases outside gene matches: 7. The CDR3 contains 16 residues. Germline assignment: CDR1 GTSNPN and CDR2 SVGIG (reference sequence). The CDR3 coding sequence is TGTGCCTGGAGTGTATGGACAGGGGGAGTTTACACTGAAGCTTTCTTT. Translation gives CAWSVWTGGVYTEAFF.

This chain joins TRBV2 and TRBJ1-3; 7 nucleotides match TRBD1. Trimming cost V 6 bases and J 0 bases; bases outside gene matches: 8. The CDR3 has 16 amino acids. The V gene's germline CDR1 is SNHLY and CDR2 FYNNEI. The CDR3 bases are TGTGCCAGCAGCCAGGGACAGTCTGGCTCTGGAAACACCATATATTTT. Protein sequence: CASSQGQSGSGNTIYF.

V and J are TRBV7-2 and TRBJ2-5; 8 nucleotides line up with TRBD2. The germline V gene has CDR1 SGHTA and CDR2 FQGNSA. The CDR3 is 14 amino acids. V shed 3 bases, J shed 4 bases, and the junction held 4 bases outside the gene matches. The CDR3 nucleotides read TGTGCCAGCAGCTTTCTAGCGGGTATAGAGACCCAGTACTTC. As protein: CASSFLAGIETQYF.